One and the same sample provided the 4 T cell receptor beta chains below, sequenced in a study of T cell responses to AZD1222 COVID-19 vaccine. Assay: immunoSEQ multiplex PCR; the TCRdb copy retains only in-frame clones and omits some. The sample contains some 180,000 clones, 80% to 95% of which appear only once. Specimen: peripheral blood, collected 28 days after the second AZD1222 dose. The receptors originated from an adult who received the AZD1222 COVID-19 vaccine.

This chain joins TRBV28 and TRBJ1-2; possible D gene TRBD1, 5 bases. Germline V gene sequence: CDR1 MDHEN, CDR2 SYDVKM. V lost 5 bases to trimming and J lost 3 bases, with 19 bases between them. The CDR3 consists of 16 residues. In DNA form, the CDR3 reads TGTGCCAGCAGTCCGGGCGGGACCCAAGCCCACTATGGCTACACCTTC. Protein product: CASSPGGTQAHYGYTF.

This chain connects TRBV6-2 or TRBV6-3 to TRBJ2-7; possibly TRBD2 for D (6 bases). Trimming pared 4 bases from V and 3 bases from J, leaving 13 bases between. CDR1 and CDR2 (germline): MNHEY, SVGEGT. This CDR3 has 14 amino acids. The CDR3 here is CASSSLPDYYEQYF. The CDR3 bases are TGTGCCAGCAGTTCTCTACCGGACTACTACGAGCAGTACTTC.

V and J are TRBV5-6 and TRBJ2-5; D is unresolved. Trimming left V 1 base short and J 2 bases short, with 15 bases between. This CDR3 has 16 residues. The germline CDR1 and CDR2 sequences are SGHDT and YYEEEE. CDR3 loop: CASSLLREEAQETQYF. The CDR3 DNA reads as TGTGCCAGCAGCTTGTTAAGGGAAGAGGCACAAGAGACCCAGTACTTC.

This clone occurred once. CDR3 DNA: TGTGCCAGCAGCCCCGGGCTGAACACTGAAGCTTTCTTT. Translation gives CASSPGLNTEAFF. The rearrangement joins TRBV14 to TRBJ1-1, with unresolved D. Trimming took 4 bases from V and 0 from J, leaving 6 bases between them. The germline V gene encodes CDR1 SGHDN and CDR2 FVKESK. CDR3 size: 13 residues.